Shown below are 7 T cell receptor beta chains from a single sample sequenced in a study of read filtering for tumor transcriptome and immune sequencing. From about 0.4 ug of RNA, a library with molecular barcoded alpha/delta and beta/gamma adaptors was made. MiXCR, run by TCRdb on the reads, gives a single entry per CDR3 protein. Altogether about 47,000 distinct CDR3 sequences are present, less than 15% being singletons, with the ten largest covering approximately 15%. Sequenced material: a population of CD138-negative cells sorted from bone marrow. The receptors here all came from a donor aged 40 or over with multiple myeloma.

At least ten counts were recorded for this clonotype. The CDR3 DNA follows: TGCAGCGTTGGCGACAAGAACTATGGCTACACCTTC. Translating gives CSVGDKNYGYTF. This chain uses TRBV29-1 with TRBJ1-2; D is unclear. CDR1 is SQVTM and CDR2 is ANQGSEA in the germline V gene. The CDR3 spans 12 residues. V lost 4 bases, J lost 2 bases, and 8 bases lay in between.

V and J are TRBV6-5 and TRBJ1-1; D unresolved. This CDR3 comprises 14 residues. Germline CDR1 MNHEY, CDR2 SVGAGI. With 6 bases removed from V and 4 bases from J, the gap between germline ends came to 15 bases. The CDR3 coding sequence is TGTGCCAGCAGCTCCCCCGGGGTTCGCACTGAAGCTTTCTTT. Translating it yields CASSSPGVRTEAFF.

This clonotype has at least ten counts. The chain employs TRBV7-9 and TRBJ1-4, with no clear D. The germline gives CDR1 SEHNR, CDR2 FQNEAQ (reference sequence). Trimming removed 5 bases from V and 0 bases from J, with 13 bases in between. The CDR3 is 16 amino acids. The CDR3 bases are TGTGCCAGCAGCACGCGCGACAAAGCAACTAATGAAAAACTGTTTTTT. It is translated as CASSTRDKATNEKLFF.

This clonotype has at least ten counts. This chain links TRBV12-3 or TRBV12-4 with TRBJ1-1; no clear D. Trimming removed 2 bases from V and 8 bases from J, with 12 bases in between. This CDR3 region has 13 residues. CDR3 in DNA: TGTGCCAGCAGTTTATGGGGTGATGGGGAAGCTTTCTTT. It is translated as CASSLWGDGEAFF.

This clonotype appeared many times. This rearrangement joins TRBV7-9 to TRBJ1-1; D perhaps matches TRBD1 (6 bases). This CDR3 is built from 14 residues. Per the germline V gene, CDR1 is SEHNR and CDR2 is FQNEAQ (reference sequence). V lost 2 bases, J lost 3 bases, and 10 bases lay in between. This CDR3 reads CASSLISGDTEAFF. DNA for the CDR3: TGTGCCAGCAGCTTAATCTCAGGGGACACTGAAGCTTTCTTT.

This clonotype has ten or more counts. The CDR3 loop reads CSASPAPINEQFF. For the CDR3, the DNA is TGCAGTGCTAGCCCCGCTCCTATCAATGAGCAGTTCTTC. The chain employs TRBV20-1 and TRBJ2-1; no definite D call. CDR1 and CDR2 from the germline V gene are DFQATT and SNEGSKA (reference sequence). This CDR3 contains 13 residues. Trimming took off 3 bases at V and 6 bases at J, with 12 bases between the two ends.

This clonotype was found many times. J is TRBJ1-5 and V is TRBV20-1, with 8 positions matching TRBD1. Trimming took 2 bases from V and 7 from J; bases not matched to a gene: 13. The germline gives CDR1 DFQATT, CDR2 SNEGSKA (reference sequence). The CDR3 is made up of 16 amino acids. The CDR3 protein is CSARIQGGGYGQPQHF. Here the CDR3 DNA reads TGCAGTGCTAGAATACAGGGGGGCGGTTATGGACAGCCCCAGCATTTT.